This TCR beta chain came from a study of graft-versus-host responses after intestinal transplantation. In the study overall: Multivisceral, liver-intestinal, or isolated intestinal transplants were received by the recipients.

V gave up 3 bases and J gave up 7 bases, with 9 bases separating them. Per germline, CDR1 MDHEN and CDR2 SYDVKM. The length of the CDR3 is 13 residues. Turning to this clone: Antigen unknown.

Data came from immunoSEQ multiplex PCR; TCRdb stores just in-frame clones and leaves some out. The sample yields about 26,000 clones, around 80% seen once. This receptor was taken from a human donor who received an intestinal transplant. V usage is TRBV28 and J usage is TRBJ2-2, with D tentatively TRBD2 (5 bases). The input for sequencing was unstimulated CD4+ T cells sorted from spleen or lymph node cells, taken before intestinal transplant. The CDR3 loop reads CASSFPAGGELFF. DNA of the CDR3: TGTGCCAGCAGTTTCCCTGCGGGCGGGGAGCTGTTTTTT.